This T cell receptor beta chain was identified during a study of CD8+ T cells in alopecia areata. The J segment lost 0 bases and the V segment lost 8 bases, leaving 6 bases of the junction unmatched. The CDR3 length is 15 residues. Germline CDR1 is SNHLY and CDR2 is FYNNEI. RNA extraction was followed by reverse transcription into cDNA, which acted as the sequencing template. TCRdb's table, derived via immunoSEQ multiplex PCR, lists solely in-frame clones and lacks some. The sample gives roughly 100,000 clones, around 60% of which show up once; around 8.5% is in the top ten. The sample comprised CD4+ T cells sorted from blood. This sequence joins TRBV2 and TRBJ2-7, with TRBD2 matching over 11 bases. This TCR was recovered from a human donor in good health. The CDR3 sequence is CASGGLAAISYEQYF. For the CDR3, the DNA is TGTGCCAGCGGGGGACTAGCGGCGATCTCCTACGAGCAGTACTTC. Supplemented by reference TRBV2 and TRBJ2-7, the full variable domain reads EPEVTQTPSHQVTQMGQEVILRCVPISNHLYFYWYRQILGQKVEFLVSFYNNEISEKSEIFDDQFSVERPDGSNFTLKIRSTKLEDSAMYFCASGGLAAISYEQYFGPGTRLTVT.